This TCR beta chain was sequenced for a study of metastatic and nonmetastatic thyroid tumors. Turning to the study itself: Repertoire comparison spanned blood and tumor or nodule tissue of malignant and benign thyroid patients. Overall study findings and caveats: In blood and tumor, TCR beta diversity was reportedly significantly higher in malignant thyroid tumors than in benign nodules.

This CDR3 spans 12 amino acids. Germline assignment: CDR1 MNHNS and CDR2 SASEGT. Trimming stripped 1 base from V and 4 bases from J, with 4 bases between. TCRdb reanalyzed the PCR reads via MiXCR. The table shows around 15,000 clones, with about 31% occurring only once. With respect to this clone: Its specificity is unknown.

There were no patients who had received any treatment before thyroid surgery. The sequencing input was tumor tissue. The clonotype was recovered from a male donor with papillary thyroid cancer or a benign thyroid nodule (not recorded which). Some clones in this sample may be carry-over from other donors' samples. J is TRBJ2-5 and V is TRBV6-1; D not certain. CDR3 DNA: TGTGCCAGCAGTGAAGGAGGAGAGACCCAGTACTTC. Translation gives CASSEGGETQYF.